This TCR beta chain originates from a study of identical twins. At least ten counts were recorded for this clonotype. This CDR3 spans 16 amino acids. CDR1 and CDR2 (germline): KGHDR, SFDVKD. Trimming left V 0 bases short and J 2 bases short, with 11 bases between. Using its own MiXCR run on the 5' RACE reads, TCRdb lists one record per CDR3 protein. The sample includes about 150,000 distinct CDR3 sequences, 3% to 4% of them seen just once. Material for sequencing was memory T cells sorted from blood. The receptor comes from a man younger than 30 in good health. The chain combines TRBV24-1 with TRBJ2-3, with D tentatively TRBD2 (6 bases). As DNA, the CDR3 is TGTGCCACCAGTGATTTGCGCGGGGCTAACACAGATACGCAGTATTTT. Translation gives CATSDLRGANTDTQYF.